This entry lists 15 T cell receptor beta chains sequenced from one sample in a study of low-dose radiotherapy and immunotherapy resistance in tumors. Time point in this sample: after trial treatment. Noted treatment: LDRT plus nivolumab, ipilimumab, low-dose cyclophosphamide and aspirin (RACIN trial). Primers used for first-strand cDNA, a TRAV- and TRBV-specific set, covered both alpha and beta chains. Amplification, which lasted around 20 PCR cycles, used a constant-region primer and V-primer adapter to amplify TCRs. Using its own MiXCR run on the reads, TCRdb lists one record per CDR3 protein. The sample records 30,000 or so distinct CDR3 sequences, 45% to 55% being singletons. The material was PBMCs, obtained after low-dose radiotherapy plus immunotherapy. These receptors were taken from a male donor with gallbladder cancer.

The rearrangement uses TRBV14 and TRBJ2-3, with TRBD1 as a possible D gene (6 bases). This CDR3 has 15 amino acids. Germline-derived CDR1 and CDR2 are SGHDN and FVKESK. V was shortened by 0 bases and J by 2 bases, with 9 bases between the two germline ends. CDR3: CASSQDRTATDTQYF. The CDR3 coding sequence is TGTGCCAGCAGCCAAGATCGGACAGCCACAGATACGCAGTATTTT. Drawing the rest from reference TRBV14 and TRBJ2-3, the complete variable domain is EAGVTQFPSHSVIEKGQTVTLRCDPISGHDNLYWYRRVMGKEIKFLLHFVKESKQDESGMPNNRFLAERTGGTYSTLKVQPAELEDSGVYFCASSQDRTATDTQYFGPGTRLTVL.

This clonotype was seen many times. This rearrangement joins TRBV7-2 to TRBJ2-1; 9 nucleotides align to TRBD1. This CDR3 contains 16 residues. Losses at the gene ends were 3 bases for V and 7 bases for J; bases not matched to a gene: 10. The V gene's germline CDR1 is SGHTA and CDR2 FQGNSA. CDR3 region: CASSFPVGQGKNEQFF. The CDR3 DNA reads TGTGCCAGCAGCTTCCCCGTGGGACAGGGAAAAAATGAGCAGTTCTTC. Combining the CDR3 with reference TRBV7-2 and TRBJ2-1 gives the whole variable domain GAGVSQSPSNKVTEKGKDVELRCDPISGHTALYWYRQSLGQGLEFLIYFQGNSAPDKSGLPSDRFSAERTGGSVSTLTIQRTQQEDSAVYLCASSFPVGQGKNEQFFGPGTRLTVL.

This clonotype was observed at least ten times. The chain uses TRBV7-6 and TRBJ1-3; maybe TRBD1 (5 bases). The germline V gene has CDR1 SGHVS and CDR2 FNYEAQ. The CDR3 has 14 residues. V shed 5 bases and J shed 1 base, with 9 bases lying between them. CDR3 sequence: CASSARGSGNTIYF. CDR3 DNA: TGTGCCAGCAGCGCAAGGGGTTCTGGAAACACCATATATTTT.

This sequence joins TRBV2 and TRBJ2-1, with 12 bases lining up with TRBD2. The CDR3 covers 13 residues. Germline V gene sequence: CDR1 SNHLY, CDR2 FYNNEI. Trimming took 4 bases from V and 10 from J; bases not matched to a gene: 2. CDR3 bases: TGTGCCAGCAGTGCGCTAGCGGGAGGGGAGCAGTTCTTC. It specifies CASSALAGGEQFF.

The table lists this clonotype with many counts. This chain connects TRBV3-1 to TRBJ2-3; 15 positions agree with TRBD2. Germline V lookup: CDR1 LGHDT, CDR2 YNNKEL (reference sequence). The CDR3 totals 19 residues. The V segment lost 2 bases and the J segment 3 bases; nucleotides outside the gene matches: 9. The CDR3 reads CASSQTRWTSGRATDTQYF. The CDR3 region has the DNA TGTGCCAGCAGCCAAACTCGTTGGACTAGCGGGAGGGCGACAGATACGCAGTATTTT.

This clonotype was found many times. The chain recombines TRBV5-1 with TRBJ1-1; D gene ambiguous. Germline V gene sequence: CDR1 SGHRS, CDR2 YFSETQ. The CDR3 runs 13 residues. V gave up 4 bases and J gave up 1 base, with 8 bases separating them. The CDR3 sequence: CASSTGANTEAFF. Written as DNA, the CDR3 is TGCGCCAGCAGCACCGGAGCGAACACTGAAGCTTTCTTT.

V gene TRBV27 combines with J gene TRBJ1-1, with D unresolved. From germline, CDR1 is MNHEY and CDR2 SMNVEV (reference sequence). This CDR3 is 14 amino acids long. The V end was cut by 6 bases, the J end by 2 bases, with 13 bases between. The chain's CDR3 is CASSLSPYNTEAFF. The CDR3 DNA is TGTGCCAGCAGCCTTTCCCCATATAACACTGAAGCTTTCTTT.

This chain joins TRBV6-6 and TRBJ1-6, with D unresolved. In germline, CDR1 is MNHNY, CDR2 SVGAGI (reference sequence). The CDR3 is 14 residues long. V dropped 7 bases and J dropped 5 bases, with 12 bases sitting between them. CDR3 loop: CASIHRGNNSPLHF. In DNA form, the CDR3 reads TGTGCCAGCATCCACCGGGGAAATAATTCACCCCTCCACTTT.

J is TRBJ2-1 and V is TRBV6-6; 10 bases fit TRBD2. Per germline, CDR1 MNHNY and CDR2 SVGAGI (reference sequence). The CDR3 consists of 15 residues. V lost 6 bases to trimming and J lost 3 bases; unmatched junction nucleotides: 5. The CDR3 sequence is CASSQLAGNYNEQFF. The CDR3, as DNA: TGTGCCAGCAGCCAACTAGCGGGAAACTACAATGAGCAGTTCTTC.

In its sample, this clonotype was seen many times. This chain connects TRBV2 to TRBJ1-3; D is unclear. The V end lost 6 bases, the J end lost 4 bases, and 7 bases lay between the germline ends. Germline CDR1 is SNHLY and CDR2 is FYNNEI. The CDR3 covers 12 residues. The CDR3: CASRGGGNTIYF. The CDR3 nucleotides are TGTGCCAGCAGAGGAGGGGGAAACACCATATATTTT.

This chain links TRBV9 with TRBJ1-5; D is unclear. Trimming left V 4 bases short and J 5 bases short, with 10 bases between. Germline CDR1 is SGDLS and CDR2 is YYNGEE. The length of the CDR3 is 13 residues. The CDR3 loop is CASSLERDQPQHF. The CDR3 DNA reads TGTGCCAGCAGCTTGGAGCGGGATCAGCCCCAGCATTTT.

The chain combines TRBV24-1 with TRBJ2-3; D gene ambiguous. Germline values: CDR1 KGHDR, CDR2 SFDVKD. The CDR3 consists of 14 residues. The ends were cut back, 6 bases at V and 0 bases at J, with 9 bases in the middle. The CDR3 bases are TGTGCCACCAGTCTGACGGTTAGCACAGATACGCAGTATTTT. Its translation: CATSLTVSTDTQYF.

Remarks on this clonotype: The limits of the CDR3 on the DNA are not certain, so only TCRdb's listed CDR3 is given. CDR3 protein: CASSPEVTTNEKLFFF. The chain is built from TRBV4-1 and TRBJ1-4. Germline CDR1 reads MGHRA; CDR2 reads YSYEKL. The CDR3 sequence runs 16 residues, both termini included.

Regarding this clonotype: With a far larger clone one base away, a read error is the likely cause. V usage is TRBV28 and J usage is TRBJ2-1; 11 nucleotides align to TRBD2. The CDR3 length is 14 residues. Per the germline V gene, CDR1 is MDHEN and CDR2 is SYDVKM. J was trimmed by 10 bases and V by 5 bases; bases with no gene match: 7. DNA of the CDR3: TGTGCCAGCAGTGTGACTAGCGGGGCCTACGAGCAGTTCTTC. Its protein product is CASSVTSGAYEQFF.

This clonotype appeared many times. CDR3 in amino acids: CASSLVPSGGIRTDTQYF. In nucleotides, the CDR3 is TGCGCCAGCAGCTTGGTGCCTAGCGGGGGGATTCGCACAGATACGCAGTATTTT. This chain joins TRBV5-1 and TRBJ2-3; 11 bases map to TRBD2. The V gene end was trimmed by 0 bases and the J gene end by 1 base; junction bases not matched to a gene: 7. CDR3 length: 18 residues. Germline V gene data show CDR1 as SGHRS and CDR2 as YFSETQ.